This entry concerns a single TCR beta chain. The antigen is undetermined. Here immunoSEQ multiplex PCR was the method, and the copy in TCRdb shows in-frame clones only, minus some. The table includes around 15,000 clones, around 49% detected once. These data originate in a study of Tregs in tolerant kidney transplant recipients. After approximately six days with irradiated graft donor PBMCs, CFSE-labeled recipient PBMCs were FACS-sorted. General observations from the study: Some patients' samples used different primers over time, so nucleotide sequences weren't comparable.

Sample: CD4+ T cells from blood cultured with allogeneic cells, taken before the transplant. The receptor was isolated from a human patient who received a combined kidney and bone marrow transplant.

In DNA, the CDR3 is TGTGCCAGCAGTGAAGCTCTAACTTTGTATGGAAACACCATATATTTT. This gives the protein CASSEALTLYGNTIYF. The V call is TRBV6-1, the J call TRBJ1-3; D gene ambiguous. Trimming cost V 0 bases and J 3 bases, with 12 bases left between them. In germline, CDR1 is MNHNS, CDR2 SASEGT. CDR3 length equals 16 residues.